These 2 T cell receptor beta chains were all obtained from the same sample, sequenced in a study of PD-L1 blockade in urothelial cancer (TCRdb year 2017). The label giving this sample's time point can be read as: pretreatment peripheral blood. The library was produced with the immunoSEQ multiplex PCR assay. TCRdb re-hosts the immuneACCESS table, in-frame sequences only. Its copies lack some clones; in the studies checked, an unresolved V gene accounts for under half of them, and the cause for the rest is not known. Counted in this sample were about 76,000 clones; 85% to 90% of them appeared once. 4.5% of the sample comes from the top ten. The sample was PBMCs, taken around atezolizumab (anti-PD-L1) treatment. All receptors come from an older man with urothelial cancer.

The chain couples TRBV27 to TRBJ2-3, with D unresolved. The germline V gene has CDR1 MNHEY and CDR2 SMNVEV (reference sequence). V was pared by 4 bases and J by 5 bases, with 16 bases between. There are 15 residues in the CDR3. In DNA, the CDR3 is TGTGCCAGCAGTTCATCCACTTATGCAGGAGATACGCAGTATTTT. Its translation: CASSSSTYAGDTQYF.

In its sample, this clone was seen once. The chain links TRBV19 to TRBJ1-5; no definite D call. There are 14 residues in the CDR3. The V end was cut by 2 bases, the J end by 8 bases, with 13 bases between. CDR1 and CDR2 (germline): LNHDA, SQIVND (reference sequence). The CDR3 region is CASSIPRGVKPQHF. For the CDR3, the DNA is TGTGCCAGTAGTATACCACGGGGTGTGAAGCCCCAGCATTTT.